This T cell receptor beta chain is drawn from a study of siplizumab effects on memory and regulatory T cells. Study-level points and caveats: Sequences below about 10^-5 frequency were poorly captured. As a result, only a minor fraction of alloreactive clones mapped to unstimulated subsets. Naive T cell populations appeared to exhibit greater diversity than memory cells and appeared to be major alloresponse contributors.

Clones were read by immunoSEQ multiplex PCR, and TCRdb kept only the in-frame ones, dropping some. Among tens of thousands of clones, about 90% were seen once, and the ten largest hold approximately 28%. Germline CDR1 reads LNHNV; CDR2 reads YYDKDF (reference sequence). The CDR3 covers 16 residues. J was trimmed by 5 bases and V by 1 base; bases with no gene match: 9. Note on this clone: The antigen is undetermined.

The origin of this receptor is a human donor in good health. The V gene is TRBV15, the J gene TRBJ1-1; 8 bases line up with TRBD1. The sequenced sample consisted of CD8+ T cells sorted from blood. The CDR3 bases are TGTGCCACCAGCAGAGTAGGACAGGGTTTGGGAACTGAAGCTTTCTTT. It translates to CATSRVGQGLGTEAFF.